The rows below give T cell receptor beta chains drawn from one sample of a study of cytomegalovirus exposure and HLA in healthy donors. Generated by immunoSEQ multiplex PCR, the TCRdb table keeps only in-frame clones and is missing some. The table has under 200,000 clones, roughly 68% seen once. The material sequenced was PBMCs. Source of these receptors: a woman in her 30s in good health and CMV-seronegative. CDR3s include the opening cysteine and the closing phenylalanine or tryptophan. Fields, in order: V gene, clone size, J gene, CDR3 protein. The listing skips clone size in some rows; elsewhere it reads once, few, many or a size class.

v_call: TRBV5-4
clone_size: .
j_call: TRBJ1-1
cdr3_aa: CASSPEVWGRTEAFF

v_call: TRBV15
clone_size: .
j_call: TRBJ2-5
cdr3_aa: CATSRDLIDRLHQETQYF

v_call: TRBV7-6
clone_size: few
j_call: TRBJ1-5
cdr3_aa: CASSLAGGGQPQHF

v_call: TRBV7-9
clone_size: .
j_call: TRBJ1-2
cdr3_aa: CASSLVIANYGYTF

v_call: TRBV5-6
clone_size: .
j_call: TRBJ1-3
cdr3_aa: CASSLPQIGNTIYF

v_call: TRBV27
clone_size: once
j_call: TRBJ2-2
cdr3_aa: CASRRQGDYTGELFF

v_call: TRBV30
clone_size: .
j_call: TRBJ1-4
cdr3_aa: CAWSVRPPGQRSEKLFF

v_call: TRBV7-9
clone_size: .
j_call: TRBJ2-7
cdr3_aa: CASSQETDYEQYF

v_call: TRBV27
clone_size: .
j_call: TRBJ1-6
cdr3_aa: CASSPSVQRYNSPLHF

v_call: TRBV6-1
clone_size: .
j_call: TRBJ2-1
cdr3_aa: CASSEAGRGGLNEQFF

v_call: TRBV10-3
clone_size: .
j_call: TRBJ1-1
cdr3_aa: CAISNQTSRAFF

v_call: TRBV4-1
clone_size: .
j_call: TRBJ2-1
cdr3_aa: CASSEAHGDEQFF

v_call: TRBV7-3
clone_size: .
j_call: TRBJ2-1
cdr3_aa: CASSLIGLDNEQFF

v_call: TRBV7-8
clone_size: few
j_call: TRBJ1-1
cdr3_aa: CASSGDRPFRRTDTEAFF

v_call: TRBV7-3
clone_size: .
j_call: TRBJ1-6
cdr3_aa: CASSSGRAGAYNSPLHF

v_call: TRBV5-1
clone_size: .
j_call: TRBJ1-3
cdr3_aa: CASSSGGSGNTIYF

v_call: TRBV2
clone_size: .
j_call: TRBJ2-7
cdr3_aa: CASSGWTDTYEQYF